This T cell receptor beta chain was profiled in a study of cytomegalovirus exposure and HLA in healthy donors. Amplification used 60 Vbeta primers and 13 Jbeta primers. The method was immunoSEQ multiplex PCR; TCRdb's version includes in-frame clones alone and lacks a portion of them. The table lists 110,000 or so clones, around four fifths of them singletons. The CDR3 has 15 amino acids. Trimming stripped 4 bases from V and 0 bases from J, with 10 bases between. Germline loops: CDR1 MNHNS, CDR2 SASEGT. The V and J genes are TRBV6-1 and TRBJ1-5; D possibly corresponds to TRBD1 (6 bases). The clonotype originates from a man between 25 and 39 years old in good health and CMV-seronegative. Sequencing used PBMCs. The CDR3 loop reads CASSVNRDSNQPQHF. Here the CDR3 DNA reads TGTGCCAGCAGTGTAAACAGGGATAGCAATCAGCCCCAGCATTTT.